These 29 T cell receptor beta chains share one sample of origin, sequenced in a study of T cells in Graves' hyperthyroidism and ophthalmopathy. TCR beta CDR3 regions were amplified from RNA. HTBI primers were the set used in a first-round RT-PCR of the TCR CDR3. TCRdb reanalysed the multiplex PCR reads using MiXCR and keeps one entry per CDR3 protein. The sample lists around 180,000 distinct CDR3 sequences; around 15% were seen once. The specimen sequenced was blood. These receptors originate from a woman in her 50s with Graves' hyperthyroidism.

This clonotype was recorded many times. J is TRBJ2-5 and V is TRBV5-1; 11 bases agree with TRBD2. CDR3 length: 15 amino acids. Losses at the gene ends were 0 bases for V and 4 bases for J; bases not matched to a gene: 2. The germline V gene encodes CDR1 SGHRS and CDR2 YFSETQ. The chain's CDR3 is CASSLGTSGLETQYF. CDR3 sequence (DNA): TGCGCCAGCAGCTTGGGGACTAGCGGGTTAGAGACCCAGTACTTC.

This clonotype was detected many times. Relative to the germline gene, one junction end is altered; a read error may explain this. The rearrangement uses TRBV12-3 or TRBV12-4 and TRBJ1-5; D not certain. CDR3 length: 15 amino acids. This CDR3 is CASSLEGFSNQPQHF. CDR3 nucleotides: TGTGCCAGCAGCTTAGAAGGATTTAGCAATCAGCCCCAGCATTTT.

This clonotype was detected many times. This chain joins TRBV7-6 and TRBJ2-2; D call uncertain. V shed 0 bases and J shed 4 bases, with 9 bases lying between them. From germline, CDR1 is SGHVS and CDR2 FNYEAQ. This CDR3 is 15 amino acids long. CDR3 bases: TGTGCCAGCAGCTTAGCAGGGTCGGGCACCGGGGAGCTGTTTTTT. This codes for CASSLAGSGTGELFF.

This clonotype was seen ten or more times. The V and J genes are TRBV6-1 and TRBJ1-5, with unresolved D. The germline V gene encodes CDR1 MNHNS and CDR2 SASEGT. The CDR3 extends over 15 amino acids. Trimming removed 4 bases from V and 7 bases from J, with 17 bases in between. The CDR3 DNA sequence: TGTGCCAGCAGTGTAGGTTCTCTGCAGGACCAGCCCCAGCATTTT. This codes for CASSVGSLQDQPQHF.

J is TRBJ1-4 and V is TRBV11-2, with D uncertain. Looked up from germline, CDR1 is SGHAT and CDR2 is FQNNGV. Trimming cost V 3 bases and J 4 bases, with 0 bases left between them. The CDR3 length is 11 residues. CDR3 coding DNA: TGTGCCAGCAGCTTTAATGAAAAACTGTTTTTT. It yields the protein CASSFNEKLFF.

This clonotype was seen repeatedly, ten times or more. The chain recombines TRBV3-1 with TRBJ2-5, with 11 positions matching TRBD1. The CDR3 has 18 residues. V trimming: 0 bases; J trimming: 9 bases; junction bases outside the gene matches: 15. From germline, CDR1 is LGHDT and CDR2 YNNKEL (reference sequence). The CDR3 loop reads CASSQETFWGTGGISQYF. CDR3 nucleotide sequence: TGTGCCAGCAGCCAAGAGACTTTCTGGGGGACAGGGGGAATCTCCCAGTACTTC.

This clonotype has a count of ten or more. The chain combines TRBV6-1 with TRBJ1-1; D is unclear. The CDR3 runs 12 residues. Trimming cost V 7 bases and J 4 bases, with 10 bases left between them. CDR1 and CDR2 (germline): MNHNS, SASEGT. This CDR3 reads CASTKRATEAFF. In DNA form, the CDR3 reads TGTGCCAGCACCAAACGGGCCACTGAAGCTTTCTTT.

There are many counts of this clonotype. This sequence joins TRBV20-1 and TRBJ1-5, with D perhaps matching TRBD1 (6 bases). V was shortened by 1 base and J by 0 bases, with 10 bases between the two germline ends. The CDR3 extends over 15 amino acids. Germline V lookup: CDR1 DFQATT, CDR2 SNEGSKA (reference sequence). The CDR3: CSARAPGHSNQPQHF. DNA of the CDR3: TGCAGTGCTAGAGCCCCGGGACATAGCAATCAGCCCCAGCATTTT.

This clonotype has ten or more counts. The rearrangement links TRBV6-4 to TRBJ1-1; D is undetermined. CDR1 and CDR2 from the germline V gene are MRHNA and SNTAGT. CDR3 size: 13 residues. Deletions cut 0 bases from V and 2 bases from J, with 4 bases between. In DNA, the CDR3 is TGTGCCAGCAGTGACTCGGACAACACTGAAGCTTTCTTT. Its translation: CASSDSDNTEAFF.

This clonotype was detected ten times or more. The chain uses TRBV11-2 and TRBJ2-5; D perhaps matches TRBD2 (6 bases). Per germline, CDR1 SGHAT and CDR2 FQNNGV. The CDR3 spans 17 residues. The V end lost 3 bases, the J end lost 4 bases, and 21 bases lay between the germline ends. Here the CDR3 reads CASSFSGGSGTRETQYF. In DNA form, the CDR3 reads TGTGCCAGCAGCTTTAGTGGGGGGTCGGGGACCAGAGAGACCCAGTACTTC.

In this sample, this clonotype turned up a few times. The V and J genes are TRBV14 and TRBJ1-2; TRBD1 matches at 9 bases. V dropped 0 bases and J dropped 8; count of bases not matched to a gene: 22. The CDR3 is made up of 20 amino acids. Looked up from germline, CDR1 is SGHDN and CDR2 is FVKESK. The CDR3 spells CASSQEGLGTGFLPYEGYTF. CDR3 sequence (DNA): TGTGCCAGCAGCCAAGAGGGCCTCGGGACAGGGTTCCTACCCTATGAAGGCTACACCTTC.

This chain uses TRBV6-2 or TRBV6-3 with TRBJ2-1, with no clear D. This CDR3 has 12 residues. Germline loops: CDR1 MNHEY, CDR2 SVGEGT. Trimming took off 2 bases at V and 8 bases at J, with 7 bases between the two ends. The CDR3 loop reads CASSYPGYEQFF. CDR3 nucleotide sequence: TGTGCCAGCAGTTACCCCGGCTATGAGCAGTTCTTC.

V and J are TRBV12-3 or TRBV12-4 and TRBJ1-1; TRBD1 might be the D (6 bases). The V gene lost 6 bases and the J gene lost 6 bases, with 11 bases spanning the gap. This CDR3 has 12 amino acids. CDR3 sequence: CASRYTGSEAFF. The CDR3 coding sequence is TGTGCCAGCAGATATACAGGGTCTGAAGCTTTCTTT.

This clonotype has a count of ten or more. The rearrangement joins TRBV29-1 to TRBJ1-1, with D perhaps matching TRBD1 (6 bases). This CDR3 comprises 11 residues. Trimming pared 7 bases from V and 1 base from J, leaving 7 bases between. From germline, CDR1 is SQVTM and CDR2 ANQGSEA. The CDR3 nucleotides read TGCAGCGCGACAGGGAACACTGAAGCTTTCTTT. Amino acids: CSATGNTEAFF.

This clonotype was seen many times. The genes are TRBV15 and TRBJ2-1; D gene ambiguous. Deletions cut 4 bases from V and 2 bases from J, with 0 bases between. The CDR3 has 11 amino acids. Germline CDR1 reads LNHNV; CDR2 reads YYDKDF (reference sequence). Here the CDR3 reads CATSTYNEQFF. As DNA, the CDR3 is TGTGCCACCAGCACCTACAATGAGCAGTTCTTC.

V and J are TRBV7-6 and TRBJ1-6, with D possibly matching TRBD1 (5 bases). The CDR3 is 14 amino acids. V was cut by 5 bases and J by 9 bases, with 14 bases left in between. CDR1 and CDR2 from the germline V gene are SGHVS and FNYEAQ. The CDR3 loop reads CASSAGGEGSPLHF. DNA for the CDR3: TGTGCCAGCAGCGCGGGAGGGGAGGGTTCACCCCTCCACTTT.

This clonotype was observed at least ten times. V and J are TRBV6-5 and TRBJ1-5; 7 positions match TRBD1. CDR1 is MNHEY and CDR2 is SVGAGI in the germline V gene. The V segment lost 0 bases and the J segment 5 bases; nucleotides outside the gene matches: 7. This CDR3 is 16 amino acids long. The CDR3, as DNA: TGTGCCAGCAGTTACTCTGCGGGGACAGTACATCAGCCCCAGCATTTT. Its protein is CASSYSAGTVHQPQHF.

This chain connects TRBV3-1 to TRBJ1-1; a possible D gene is TRBD1 (6 bases). V was clipped by 3 bases and J by 12 bases, with 17 bases between them. Germline lookup yields CDR1 LGHDT and CDR2 YNNKEL (reference sequence). The CDR3 is 13 residues long. CDR3 loop: CASSHLGGGATFF. CDR3 coding DNA: TGTGCCAGCAGCCACCTAGGGGGAGGGGCGACTTTCTTT.

This clonotype was seen a handful of times. V gene TRBV4-1 combines with J gene TRBJ1-1; no clear D gene. Between the trimmed V and J ends, which lost 6 bases and 2 bases, there was a span of 19 bases. Germline V gene data show CDR1 as MGHRA and CDR2 as YSYEKL. The CDR3 loop spans 16 amino acids. The CDR3 is CASSREPTKGNTEAFF. The CDR3 DNA reads as TGCGCCAGCAGTCGCGAACCTACTAAGGGAAACACTGAAGCTTTCTTT.

This clonotype was detected many times. V is TRBV7-9 and J is TRBJ2-3, with D unclear. Per the germline V gene, CDR1 is SEHNR and CDR2 is FQNEAQ (reference sequence). The CDR3 contains 12 residues. The ends were cut back, 3 bases at V and 6 bases at J, with 7 bases in the middle. The CDR3 loop is CASSLLMDTQYF. The CDR3 coding sequence is TGTGCCAGCAGCTTGTTGATGGATACGCAGTATTTT.

For this clonotype: Given a much more abundant clone one base away, this may be a read error. The chain recombines TRBV7-2 with TRBJ2-5; 7 bases are shared with TRBD1. J was trimmed by 6 bases and V by 5 bases; bases with no gene match: 15. CDR1 and CDR2 (germline): SGHTA, FQGNSA. CDR3 length: 16 amino acids. In DNA, the CDR3 is TGTGCCAGCAGCACACTGAGACGGCCCAGGGGGAAGACCCAGTACTTC. It is translated as CASSTLRRPRGKTQYF.

This clonotype has ten or more counts. This sequence joins TRBV28 and TRBJ1-5; 8 nucleotides agree with TRBD1. V shed 2 bases, J shed 6 bases, and the junction held 12 bases outside the gene matches. This CDR3 comprises 17 residues. Germline lookup yields CDR1 MDHEN and CDR2 SYDVKM. The CDR3 DNA reads TGTGCCAGCAGTTTACTGCGTGGCCAGGGGGCGGCTCAGCCCCAGCATTTT. It codes for CASSLLRGQGAAQPQHF.

This clonotype was seen repeatedly, ten times or more. This rearrangement joins TRBV7-9 to TRBJ1-1; no reliable D call. From germline, CDR1 is SEHNR and CDR2 FQNEAQ (reference sequence). Trimming took off 8 bases at V and 5 bases at J, with 9 bases between the two ends. This CDR3 is built from 11 residues. CDR3 nucleotides: TGTGCCAGCGGCCCCGTAACTGAAGCTTTCTTT. It specifies CASGPVTEAFF. The whole variable domain, filled in from reference TRBV7-9 and TRBJ1-1, reads DTGVSQNPRHKITKRGQNVTFRCDPISEHNRLYWYRQTLGQGPEFLTYFQNEAQLEKSRLLSDRFSAERPKGSFSTLEIQRTEQGDSAMYLCASGPVTEAFFGQGTRLTVV.

This clonotype was picked up many times. The V call is TRBV19, the J call TRBJ1-5, with 7 bases identical to TRBD1. Germline V gene data show CDR1 as LNHDA and CDR2 as SQIVND (reference sequence). The CDR3 covers 15 residues. The ends lost 8 bases at V and 5 bases at J; junction bases unmatched: 12. CDR3 nucleotides: TGTGCCAGTCTAGTAGCAGGGGGTATCTATCAGCCCCAGCATTTT. Translated: CASLVAGGIYQPQHF.

This clonotype has ten or more counts. This chain connects TRBV20-1 to TRBJ2-1; D may be TRBD2 (6 bases). Trimming cost V 6 bases and J 4 bases, with 16 bases left between them. This CDR3 region has 14 residues. Germline V lookup: CDR1 DFQATT, CDR2 SNEGSKA (reference sequence). In DNA, the CDR3 is TGCAGTGCCGCGGGCGGGGAATCTTACAATGAGCAGTTCTTC. Its protein product is CSAAGGESYNEQFF.

Ten or more counts support this clonotype. The chain recombines TRBV3-1 with TRBJ1-1, with 11 bases aligning to TRBD1. The CDR3 totals 16 residues. The junction had 9 bases not matched to a gene; V was cut back by 5 bases and J by 4 bases. Germline-derived CDR1 and CDR2 are LGHDT and YNNKEL (reference sequence). CDR3: CASSALGGQGVTEAFF. CDR3 bases: TGTGCCAGCAGCGCTTTAGGGGGACAGGGGGTCACTGAAGCTTTCTTT.

This clonotype was detected ten times or more. This sequence joins TRBV6-1 and TRBJ1-1; TRBD1 is a possible D gene (6 bases). Per germline, CDR1 MNHNS and CDR2 SASEGT. The V end was cut by 6 bases, the J end by 2 bases, with 13 bases between. This CDR3 has 14 residues. CDR3 sequence: CASRVGQTNTEAFF. In DNA, the CDR3 is TGTGCCAGCAGAGTTGGACAGACTAACACTGAAGCTTTCTTT.

CDR3 coding DNA: TGTGCCAGCAGGCCCTTTGACAGTAGCAATCAGCCCCAGCATTTT. Protein product: CASRPFDSSNQPQHF. This rearrangement joins TRBV28 to TRBJ1-5, with D maybe TRBD1 (5 bases). The CDR3 is made up of 15 amino acids. The V gene lost 6 bases and the J gene lost 0 bases, with 12 bases spanning the gap. Germline CDR1 MDHEN, CDR2 SYDVKM.

This clonotype has a count of ten or more. This chain links TRBV6-1 with TRBJ1-4, with 9 bases that match TRBD1. Germline V CDR1 and CDR2: MNHNS, SASEGT. The V segment lost 2 bases and the J segment 7 bases; nucleotides outside the gene matches: 14. This CDR3 contains 18 residues. The chain's CDR3 is CASSEYGGGTGWLEKLFF. CDR3 in DNA: TGTGCCAGCAGTGAATATGGAGGCGGGACAGGGTGGCTTGAAAAACTGTTTTTT.